Reported below is one T cell receptor beta chain. This entry comes from a study of blood T cell repertoires in COVID-19. TCRdb keeps only in-frame clones here, not all; method: immunoSEQ multiplex PCR. Found here are 350,000 or so clones, roughly 90% of them singletons; the top ten hold 18%. The germline gives CDR1 SGHRS, CDR2 YFSETQ. Deletions cut 3 bases from V and 0 bases from J, with 7 bases between. The CDR3 extends over 14 amino acids. The origin of this receptor is a woman in her thirties who had recovered from COVID-19. This chain links TRBV5-1 with TRBJ1-3; D remains ambiguous. Input material: PBMCs or T cells enriched from blood (not recorded which). The CDR3 loop reads CASSSGISGNTIYF. CDR3 nucleotides: TGCGCCAGCAGCTCCGGGATCTCTGGAAACACCATATATTTT.